The rows below give T cell receptor beta chains drawn from one sample of a study of T cells in Graves' hyperthyroidism and ophthalmopathy. MiXCR, run by TCRdb on the multiplex PCR reads, gives a single entry per CDR3 protein. The data hold hundreds of thousands of distinct CDR3 sequences, with over 40% observed a single time. The sequenced sample consisted of peripheral blood or thyroid tissue (not recorded which). Receptors were obtained from an adult man with Graves' disease, either hyperthyroidism or ophthalmopathy (not recorded which). The conserved cysteine and the conserved F or W are not part of the CDR3 here. Clone size appears in some rows only: once, few, many, or a class for an expanded clone.

v_call,clone_size,cdr3_aa
TRBV29-1,.,SAIRTGSLHEQY
TRBV15,.,ATSRDTGISNQPQH
TRBV25-1,.,ASSPRDRGSGTEAF
TRBV29-1,.,SVGGGNASSPLH
TRBV10-2,few,ASRETGGINTEAF
TRBV7-8,few,ASGRQGASNQPQH
TRBV7-9,many,ASSTDSHEKLF
TRBV2,.,ASKPGQGNTEKLF
TRBV6-5,.,ASSELGGYQPQH
TRBV7-2,.,ASSLGAGGNSNQPQH
TRBV9,once,ASSVGQLSGNTIY
TRBV29-1,many,SVEALGQGRDYGYT
TRBV5-1,few,ASSSNTNTGELF
TRBV10-3,.,ASNRGGLDTEAF
TRBV10-3,.,AIREDRGGNEQY
TRBV20-1,many,SARSDREHQPQH
TRBV29-1,.,SVAKTSSEQY
TRBV7-9,few,ASSPPGINYGYT
TRBV2,.,ASRDRGEHQSQH
TRBV7-7,.,ACSRTGGEVAEAF
TRBV15,.,ATSRGPDTQY
TRBV7-2,.,ASSFRDRGPYQQY
TRBV2,.,ASSLAATGYEKLF
TRBV20-1,.,SVGAGGRGLNTGELF
TRBV29-1,many,SIWENTEAF
TRBV7-2,many,ASSMRQGKREQY
TRBV10-3,.,AISESGTGDTQY
TRBV6-1,few,ASSEAGNNQPQH
TRBV7-9,many,ASSLDRVGNQPQH
TRBV7-2,.,ASSLAGQAGTEAF
TRBV29-1,.,SVGGPWEQY
TRBV19,many,ASSKTGTANQPQH
TRBV12-3/TRBV12-4,few,ASSATDRFEQY
TRBV6-5,.,ASSYSSLSTYEQY
TRBV2,.,ASSRQNNSPLH
TRBV7-2,many,ASSFGSGTEYEKLF
TRBV29-1,.,SGRTGVLGANYGYT
TRBV6-1,once,ASSEMAGVEKLF
TRBV24-1,many,ATSDAGTRETQY
TRBV6-5,many,ASSTTGQPQH
TRBV12-3/TRBV12-4,.,ARATSGRAGEQY
TRBV19,few,ASSIGLAPHEQY
TRBV7-9,few,ASSPRTGNGEQY
TRBV29-1,many,SVEDRAYGAF